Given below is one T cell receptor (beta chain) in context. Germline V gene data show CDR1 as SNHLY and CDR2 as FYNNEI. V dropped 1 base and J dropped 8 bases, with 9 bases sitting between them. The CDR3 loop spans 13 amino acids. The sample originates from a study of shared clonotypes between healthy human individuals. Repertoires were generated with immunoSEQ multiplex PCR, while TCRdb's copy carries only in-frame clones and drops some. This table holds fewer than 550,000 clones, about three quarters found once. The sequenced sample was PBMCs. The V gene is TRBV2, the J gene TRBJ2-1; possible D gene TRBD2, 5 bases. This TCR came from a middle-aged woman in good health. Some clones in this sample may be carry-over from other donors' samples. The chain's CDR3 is CASSEGVGDEQFF. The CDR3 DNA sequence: TGTGCCAGCAGTGAAGGGGTGGGAGATGAGCAGTTCTTC.